This TCR beta chain was sequenced for a study of blood T cells in healthy people across ages. Drawn from each donor were 7.5 to 10 milliliters of peripheral blood. To note about this clonotype: The antigen is undetermined.

Together with a sample-barcoded 5' primer, a J-beta primer mix was included in a second PCR lasting about 7 to 12 cycles. TCRdb re-called the 5' RACE reads through MiXCR, storing one row per CDR3 protein. Of 630,000 or so distinct CDR3 sequences listed, approximately 30% are singletons. Findings and caveats of the study: Naive CD4+ cells and diversity were both higher in long-lived donors than in aged donors. Diversity estimated from one million T cells was considered an underestimate. Researchers report that TCR beta diversity correlated strongly with naive T cell percentage.

Sequenced input: blood. This TCR was recovered from an elderly woman in good health.

The CDR3 DNA reads TGTGCCAGCAGTTACTCGATGAACAGGGAAGAGACCCAGTACTTC. It codes for CASSYSMNREETQYF. V usage is TRBV6-2 or TRBV6-3 and J usage is TRBJ2-5; weak D call: TRBD1 (6 bases). Per the germline V gene, CDR1 is MNHEY and CDR2 is SVGEGT. The V and J ends lost 0 bases and 3 bases respectively, with 11 bases between them. The CDR3 has 15 amino acids.